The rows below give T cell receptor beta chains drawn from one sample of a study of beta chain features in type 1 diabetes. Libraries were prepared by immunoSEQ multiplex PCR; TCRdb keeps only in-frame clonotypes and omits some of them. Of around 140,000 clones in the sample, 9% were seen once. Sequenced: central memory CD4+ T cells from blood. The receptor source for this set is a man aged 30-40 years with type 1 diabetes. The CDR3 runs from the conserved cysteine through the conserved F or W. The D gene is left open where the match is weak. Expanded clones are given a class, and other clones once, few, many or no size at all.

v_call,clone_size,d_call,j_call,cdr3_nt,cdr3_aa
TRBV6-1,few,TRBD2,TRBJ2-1,TGTGCCAGCAACCCGGGAGGGGCTAGCTTCTTCTTC,CASNPGGASFFF
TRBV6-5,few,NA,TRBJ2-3,TGTGCCAGCAGTGCCCTCGGCGCGGGATGGGATACGCAGTATTTT,CASSALGAGWDTQYF
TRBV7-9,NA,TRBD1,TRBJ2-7,TGTGCCAGCAGCTTGGGACAGGAATCCTACGAGCAGTACTTC,CASSLGQESYEQYF
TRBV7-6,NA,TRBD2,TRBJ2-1,TGTGCCAGCAGCTTGCCATATAGCGGGAATGAGCAGTTCTTC,CASSLPYSGNEQFF
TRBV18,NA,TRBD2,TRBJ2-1,TGTGCCAGCTCACCCGCGGGGAGCGGGGACTCCTACAATGAGCAGTTCTTC,CASSPAGSGDSYNEQFF
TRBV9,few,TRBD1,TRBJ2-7,TGTGCCAGCAGCGTAGCCGGGACAGGGTTGTACGAGCAGTACTTC,CASSVAGTGLYEQYF
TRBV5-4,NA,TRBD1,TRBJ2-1,TGCGCCAGCAGCCAAGCGGGACAGGGGAGGAATGAGCAGTTCTTC,CASSQAGQGRNEQFF
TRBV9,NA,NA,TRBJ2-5,TGTGCCAGCAGCGGTAGTAGTAAAGAGACCCAGTACTTC,CASSGSSKETQYF
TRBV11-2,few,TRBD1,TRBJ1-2,TGTGCCAGCAGCTCCGGACAGGGAAGCCATGGCTACACCTTC,CASSSGQGSHGYTF
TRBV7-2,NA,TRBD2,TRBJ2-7,TGTGCCAGCAGCTTCCAGCGGGGGCCCTACGAGCAGTACTTC,CASSFQRGPYEQYF
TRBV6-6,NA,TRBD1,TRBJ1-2,TGTGCCAGCAGTTTCGACAGGGACTTTTATGGCTACACCTTC,CASSFDRDFYGYTF
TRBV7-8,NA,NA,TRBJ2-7,TGTGCCAGCAGCTGGGGGCCTTGGGACGGAAGTTACGAGCAGTACTTC,CASSWGPWDGSYEQYF
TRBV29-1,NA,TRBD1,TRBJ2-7,TGCAGCGTTGCAGCGCCGGCCGACAGGGGCCCCTCCTACGAGCAGTACTTC,CSVAAPADRGPSYEQYF
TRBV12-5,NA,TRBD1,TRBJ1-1,TGTGCTAGTGGTTCCCGAGGGGGCGCTGAAGCTTTCTTT,CASGSRGGAEAFF
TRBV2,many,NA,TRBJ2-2,TGTGCCAGCAGGGAGAGAGAGGCCGGGGAGCTGTTTTTT,CASREREAGELFF
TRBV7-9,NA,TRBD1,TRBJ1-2,TGTGCCAGCAGCACGGGACAGGGATCGGGCTACACCTTC,CASSTGQGSGYTF
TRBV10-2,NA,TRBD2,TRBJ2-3,TGCGCCAGCAGTGATAGCGGGGGGGCAGATACGCAGTATTTT,CASSDSGGADTQYF
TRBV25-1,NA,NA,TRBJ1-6,TGTGCCAGCACTTTGGGGCAGAATTCACCCCTCCACTTT,CASTLGQNSPLHF
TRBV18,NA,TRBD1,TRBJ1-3,TGTGCCAGCTCACCCCGGGACAGGGGTGACACCATATATTTT,CASSPRDRGDTIYF
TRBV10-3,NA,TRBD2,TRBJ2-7,TGTGCCATGGGGCGGGCTAGCGGGGAATACGAGCAGTACTTC,CAMGRASGEYEQYF
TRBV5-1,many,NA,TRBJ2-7,TGCGCCAGCAGCCCCGACTCCGGGGAGATCTACGAGCAGTACTTC,CASSPDSGEIYEQYF
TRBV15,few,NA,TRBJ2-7,TGTGCCACCAGCAGAGAGGGGCGGACGGAAGATGGGCAGTACTTC,CATSREGRTEDGQYF
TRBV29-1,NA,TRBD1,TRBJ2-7,TGCAGCGTTGCAGGGGGCGGCGGGTACGAGCAGTACTTC,CSVAGGGGYEQYF
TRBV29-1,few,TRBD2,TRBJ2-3,TGCAGCGTTGTTAGGCGGGGGGCCGATACGCAGTATTTT,CSVVRRGADTQYF
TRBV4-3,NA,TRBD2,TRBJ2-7,TGCGCCAGCAGCCAAGATCCCGGACTAGCGGCCGAGCAGTACTTC,CASSQDPGLAAEQYF
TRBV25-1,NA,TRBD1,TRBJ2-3,TGTGCCAGCAGTGAATCCCCGGGACAGCCCACAGATACGCAGTATTTT,CASSESPGQPTDTQYF
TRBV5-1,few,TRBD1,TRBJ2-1,TGCGCCAGCAGCTTGGGGACAGGCCACAATGAGCAGTTCTTC,CASSLGTGHNEQFF
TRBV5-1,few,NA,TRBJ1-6,TGCGCCAGCAGCTTGGACAGACCATCACCCCTCCACTTT,CASSLDRPSPLHF
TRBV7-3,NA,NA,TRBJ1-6,TGTGCCAGCAGCTTAAGCCAGGGGAATTCACCCCTCCACTTT,CASSLSQGNSPLHF
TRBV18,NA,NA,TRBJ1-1,TGTGCCAGCTCAACAGGGTGGGACACTGAAGCTTTCTTT,CASSTGWDTEAFF
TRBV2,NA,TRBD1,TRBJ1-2,TGTGCCAGCAGCCTGACAGGGGTTAAATCAGCTAACTATGGCTACACCTTC,CASSLTGVKSANYGYTF
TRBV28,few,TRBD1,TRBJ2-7,TGTGCCAGCAGTTTGAACTGGCAGGGGGCATACGAGCAGTACTTC,CASSLNWQGAYEQYF
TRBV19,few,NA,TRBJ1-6,TGTGCCAGTAGCCGGGACATCAATAATTCACCCCTCCACTTT,CASSRDINNSPLHF
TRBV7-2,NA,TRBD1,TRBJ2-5,TGTGCCAGCGACACAGGGACAGCTCAAGAGACCCAGTACTTC,CASDTGTAQETQYF
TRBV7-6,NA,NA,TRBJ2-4,TGTGCCAGCAGCTTAGGCGGATCCAAAAACATTCAGTACTTC,CASSLGGSKNIQYF
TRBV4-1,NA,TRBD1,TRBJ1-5,TGCGCCAGCAGTAGGACAGGGACGAGCAATCAGCCCCAGCATTTT,CASSRTGTSNQPQHF
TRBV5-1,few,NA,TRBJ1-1,TGCGCCAGCAGCGAGCAACCCCAGGGGACTGAAGCTTTCTTT,CASSEQPQGTEAFF
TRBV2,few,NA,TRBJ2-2,TGTGCCACCAATGCCGCCCAGGGCGGGGAGCTGTTTTTT,CATNAAQGGELFF
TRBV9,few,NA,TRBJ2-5,TGTGCCAGCAGCCCTCACTTGGCCGGGATGGAGACCCAGTACTTC,CASSPHLAGMETQYF
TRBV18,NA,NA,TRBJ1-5,TGTGCCAGCTCACCGGGAGTCAATCAGCCCCAGCATTTT,CASSPGVNQPQHF
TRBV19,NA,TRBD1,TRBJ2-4,TGTGCCAGTAGTATCGGACAGGGGGTGGACATTCAGTACTTC,CASSIGQGVDIQYF
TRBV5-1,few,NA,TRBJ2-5,TGCGCCAGCAGCGTGGGAACAGATCCCAAACTGACGGAGACCCAGTACTTC,CASSVGTDPKLTETQYF
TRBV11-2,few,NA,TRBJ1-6,TGTGCCAGCAGCTTCCTTACCCGGGATTCACCCCTCCACTTT,CASSFLTRDSPLHF
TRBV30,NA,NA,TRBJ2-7,TGTGCCTGGGGGTCAAGGGGAAGCTCCTACGAGCAGTACTTC,CAWGSRGSSYEQYF
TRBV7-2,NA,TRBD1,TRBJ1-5,TGTGCCAGCAGCTTAATGGGACAGGGGCAGCCCCAGCATTTT,CASSLMGQGQPQHF
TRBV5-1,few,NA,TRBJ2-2,TGCGCCAGCAGCCTGGACCCCGGGAGCTCCGGGGAGCTGTTTTTT,CASSLDPGSSGELFF
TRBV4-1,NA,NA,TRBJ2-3,TGCGCCAGCAGCTCTAGGGGAGATACGCAGTATTTT,CASSSRGDTQYF